One sample yielded the 27 T cell receptor beta chains listed below, sequenced in a study of blood T cell repertoires in COVID-19 (dated by TCRdb to about 2020). Receptors were amplified or captured by the immunoSEQ multiplex PCR assay. The source is immuneACCESS, and TCRdb retained only in-frame sequences with V and J called. Part of the clones is not carried over; for the studies checked, unresolved V genes explain less than half of this, and the remainder is unexplained. Across this sample there are around 120,000 clones, with around 87% seen only once. Clones ranked in the top ten supply 3.5% to 4% of the sample. Specimen: peripheral blood. The receptors were sampled from a woman aged 55-70 years with COVID-19, enrolled during active disease.

In regard to this clone: One junction end does not reproduce the germline sequence, and a read error may be involved. The rearrangement joins TRBV11-3 to TRBJ1-3; D ambiguous. The CDR3 sequence is 17 residues long. Germline CDR1 reads SGHNT; CDR2 reads YENEEA. This CDR3 reads CASTLSGNKSSGNTIYF. In DNA form, the CDR3 reads TGTGCCAGCACCTTATCGGGTAATAAGTCCTCTGGAAACACCATATATTTT.

The chain employs TRBV19 and TRBJ1-6; D is possibly TRBD1 (6 bases). The V gene's germline CDR1 is LNHDA and CDR2 SQIVND (reference sequence). The germline V and J ends were trimmed by 10 bases and 9 bases, with 22 bases remaining between them. The CDR3 spans 15 residues. The CDR3 region is CATTRDTVFTSPLHF. CDR3 nucleotide sequence: TGTGCCACCACCCGGGACACCGTCTTTACTTCACCCCTCCACTTT.

The chain links TRBV5-1 to TRBJ1-6; no definite D call. Germline lookup yields CDR1 SGHRS and CDR2 YFSETQ. The CDR3 extends over 15 amino acids. V shed 0 bases and J shed 9 bases, with 13 bases lying between them. CDR3 in amino acids: CASSLDASGSSPLHF. The CDR3 DNA sequence: TGCGCCAGCAGCTTGGATGCGTCTGGTAGTTCACCCCTCCACTTT.

V gene TRBV7-3 combines with J gene TRBJ2-1; D is unresolved. From germline, CDR1 is SGHTA and CDR2 FQGTGA. The CDR3 contains 13 residues. V was cut by 1 base and J by 10 bases, with 11 bases left in between. Here the CDR3 reads CASSLKVAAEQFF. The CDR3 coding sequence is TGTGCCAGCAGCTTAAAGGTCGCGGCCGAGCAGTTCTTC.

V and J are TRBV3-1 (or the pseudogene TRBV3-2) and TRBJ2-4; 12 bases agree with TRBD1. V trimming: 0 bases; J trimming: 6 bases; junction bases outside the gene matches: 3. CDR1 is LGHDT, CDR2 YNNKEL, per germline (reference sequence). The CDR3 is made up of 16 amino acids. CDR3 in DNA: TGTGCCAGCAGCCAAGAGGGACAGGGGGCTGGAAACATTCAGTACTTC. Its protein is CASSQEGQGAGNIQYF.

V is TRBV19 and J is TRBJ1-4, with D tentatively TRBD1 (5 bases). The V gene's germline CDR1 is LNHDA and CDR2 SQIVND (reference sequence). V lost 5 bases and J 5 bases, leaving 15 bases between the germline ends. The CDR3 is 15 residues long. CDR3 in amino acids: CASSGREVKNEKLFF. CDR3 in DNA: TGTGCCAGTAGTGGCAGGGAAGTGAAAAATGAAAAACTGTTTTTT.

The CDR3 region is CASSEPGNTEAFF. The CDR3 bases are TGTGCCAGCAGTGAACCAGGGAACACTGAAGCTTTCTTT. V is TRBV25-1 and J is TRBJ1-1; no reliable D call. The germline V gene has CDR1 MGHDK and CDR2 SYGVNS. This CDR3 region has 13 residues. Trimming removed 2 bases from V and 1 base from J, with 5 bases in between.

This clone was seen a single time. The chain employs TRBV9 and TRBJ1-2; weak D call: TRBD1 (6 bases). CDR1 is SGDLS, CDR2 YYNGEE, per germline. There are 12 residues in the CDR3. V was pared by 7 bases and J by 4 bases, with 11 bases between. The CDR3 loop reads CASDGTRYGYTF. DNA for the CDR3: TGTGCCAGCGACGGGACACGCTATGGCTACACCTTC.

This clone was detected only a few times. The chain links TRBV19 to TRBJ1-1; D possibly corresponds to TRBD1 (5 bases). This CDR3 has 14 amino acids. Trimming took 2 bases from V and 3 from J, leaving 10 bases between them. Per the germline V gene, CDR1 is LNHDA and CDR2 is SQIVND (reference sequence). Here the CDR3 reads CASSINVGHTEAFF. CDR3 nucleotides: TGTGCCAGTAGTATAAATGTGGGGCACACTGAAGCTTTCTTT.

This clone showed up just once. The chain employs TRBV9 and TRBJ1-3; 8 nucleotides match TRBD1. The CDR3 spans 14 residues. V lost 4 bases, J lost 4 bases, and 4 bases stayed unmatched. From germline, CDR1 is SGDLS and CDR2 YYNGEE. CDR3 coding DNA: TGTGCCAGCAGCCCTCGGACAGGGGGAAACACCATATATTTT. Translation gives CASSPRTGGNTIYF. Supplemented by reference TRBV9 and TRBJ1-3, the full variable domain reads DSGVTQTPKHLITATGQRVTLRCSPRSGDLSVYWYQQSLDQGLQFLIQYYNGEERAKGNILERFSAQQFPDLHSELNLSSLELGDSALYFCASSPRTGGNTIYFGEGSWLTVV.

This clone was counted between two and nine times. The J gene is TRBJ2-5, the V gene TRBV29-1, with TRBD2 identical over 9 bases. The CDR3 spans 14 residues. Germline V gives CDR1 SQVTM, CDR2 ANQGSEA. Germline trimming cut 6 bases from V and 1 base from J; bases unmatched to any gene: 6. CDR3 residues: CSVGISGGQETQYF. The CDR3, as DNA: TGCAGCGTCGGCATTAGCGGGGGCCAAGAGACCCAGTACTTC.

This clone was observed once. The gene calls are TRBV14 and TRBJ1-2, with 7 bases matching TRBD1. Germline values: CDR1 SGHDN, CDR2 FVKESK. The CDR3 is 13 amino acids. V trimming: 4 bases; J trimming: 8 bases; junction bases outside the gene matches: 7. The CDR3 nucleotides are TGTGCCAGCAGCCCACACCCACAGGGGGGCTACACCTTC. This translates into CASSPHPQGGYTF.

CDR3 protein: CASSTTGGNPLEQYF. The CDR3 DNA sequence: TGTGCCAGTAGTACGACAGGGGGAAACCCCCTCGAGCAGTACTTC. V is TRBV19 and J is TRBJ2-7, with TRBD1 identical over 9 bases. The CDR3 loop spans 15 amino acids. The ends lost 4 bases at V and 6 bases at J; junction bases unmatched: 10. The germline gives CDR1 LNHDA, CDR2 SQIVND (reference sequence).

The chain carries TRBV12-5 and TRBJ1-2, with a weak D call TRBD1 (6 bases). This CDR3 comprises 14 residues. Trimming left V 4 bases short and J 7 bases short, with 16 bases between. Germline V gene data show CDR1 as LGHNT and CDR2 as FRNRAP. The CDR3 nucleotides are TGTGCTAGTGGTTCGTCCGGGGCCAGGGGTGGCTACACCTTC. Its protein product is CASGSSGARGGYTF.

The chain recombines TRBV7-9 with TRBJ2-3; 7 nucleotides align to TRBD1. The germline V gene has CDR1 SEHNR and CDR2 FQNEAQ (reference sequence). The V segment lost 8 bases and the J segment 2 bases; nucleotides outside the gene matches: 4. The CDR3 spans 13 residues. CDR3 sequence: CASSGQNTDTQYF. The CDR3 nucleotides are TGTGCCAGCTCGGGACAGAACACAGATACGCAGTATTTT.

This chain connects TRBV2 to TRBJ1-4, with a tentative D call TRBD1 (6 bases). The CDR3 contains 13 residues. With 6 bases removed from V and 5 bases from J, the gap between germline ends came to 10 bases. Germline V gives CDR1 SNHLY, CDR2 FYNNEI. The CDR3 nucleotides read TGTGCCAGCAGAGGAGGACAGAATGAAAAACTGTTTTTT. Protein product: CASRGGQNEKLFF.

V usage is TRBV7-2 and J usage is TRBJ1-4; D is perhaps TRBD1 (5 bases). CDR1 SGHTA and CDR2 FQGNSA come from the germline V gene. V was pared by 0 bases and J by 13 bases, with 12 bases between. The CDR3 totals 13 residues. CDR3: CASSLAGGGGLFF. The DNA for the CDR3 is TGTGCCAGCAGCTTAGCGGGCGGGGGGGGACTGTTTTTT.

The chain recombines TRBV2 with TRBJ2-1; D is ambiguous. The germline V and J ends were trimmed by 3 bases and 0 bases, with 6 bases remaining between them. The CDR3 consists of 14 residues. CDR1 and CDR2 from the germline V gene are SNHLY and FYNNEI. CDR3 protein: CASSEESSYNEQFF. CDR3 sequence (DNA): TGTGCCAGCAGTGAGGAGAGCTCCTACAATGAGCAGTTCTTC.

The chain carries TRBV5-8 and TRBJ2-3, with 12 positions matching TRBD2. V shed 4 bases and J 2 bases; nucleotides not matched to a gene: 8. Looked up from germline, CDR1 is SGHTS and CDR2 is YDEGEE. This CDR3 is 17 amino acids long. CDR3 coding DNA: TGTGCCAGCAGCCGGACTAGCGGGGCCTATCCCACAGATACGCAGTATTTT. It yields the protein CASSRTSGAYPTDTQYF.

The rearrangement links TRBV28 to TRBJ1-1; D not resolved. Germline CDR1 and CDR2: MDHEN and SYDVKM. The CDR3 is made up of 12 amino acids. The germline V and J ends were trimmed by 8 bases and 5 bases, with 12 bases remaining between them. The CDR3 DNA follows: TGTGCCAGCGGGCAGGTGGATACTGAAGCTTTCTTT. Its translation is CASGQVDTEAFF.

The rearrangement uses TRBV6-2 or TRBV6-3 and TRBJ2-5, with TRBD2 as a possible D gene (5 bases). Germline CDR1 MNHEY, CDR2 SVGEGT. This CDR3 has 14 amino acids. The ends were cut back, 0 bases at V and 7 bases at J, with 12 bases in the middle. The CDR3 region has the DNA TGTGCCAGCAGTTACTCCCGCATAGGAGGGACCCAGTACTTC. This translates into CASSYSRIGGTQYF.

The chain joins TRBV2 to TRBJ1-1; 11 nucleotides align to TRBD1. In germline, CDR1 is SNHLY, CDR2 FYNNEI. The junction had 12 bases not matched to a gene; V was cut back by 6 bases and J by 0 bases. The CDR3 has 18 amino acids. The CDR3 reads CASRRGAGQGDLNTEAFF. As DNA, the CDR3 is TGTGCCAGCAGACGCGGGGCGGGACAGGGGGATCTGAACACTGAAGCTTTCTTT.

The genes are TRBV11-3 and TRBJ2-4, with TRBD2 matching over 7 bases. J gave up 0 bases and V 1 base, and 3 bases lay outside the gene matches. The V gene's germline CDR1 is SGHNT and CDR2 YENEEA. CDR3 length: 16 residues. The CDR3 nucleotides are TGTGCCAGCAGCTTAGCGGGGGGACTAGCCAAAAACATTCAGTACTTC. Translated, it gives CASSLAGGLAKNIQYF.

This clone was picked up one time. This chain uses TRBV7-2 with TRBJ1-1; TRBD1 is a possible D gene (6 bases). Trimming left V 8 bases short and J 1 base short, with 14 bases between. The germline V gene has CDR1 SGHTA and CDR2 FQGNSA. The CDR3 runs to 14 residues. CDR3 sequence reads: CASGFQGRNTEAFF. For the CDR3, the DNA is TGTGCCAGCGGATTCCAGGGGAGGAACACTGAAGCTTTCTTT.

This sequence joins TRBV7-2 and TRBJ2-1; 9 bases line up with TRBD2. CDR1 and CDR2 (germline): SGHTA, FQGNSA. This CDR3 contains 16 residues. V lost 1 base to trimming and J lost 4 bases; unmatched junction nucleotides: 5. DNA of the CDR3: TGTGCCAGCAGCTTAGTGCGAACTAGCGGGTACAATGAGCAGTTCTTC. Encoded protein: CASSLVRTSGYNEQFF.

The chain is built from TRBV5-1 and TRBJ1-4, with 8 positions matching TRBD1. The V segment lost 5 bases and the J segment 0 bases; nucleotides outside the gene matches: 6. Germline-derived CDR1 and CDR2 are SGHRS and YFSETQ. The CDR3 sequence is 16 residues long. The DNA for the CDR3 is TGCGCCAGCAGTGACAGGGGCCTAGCAACTAATGAAAAACTGTTTTTT. Its protein is CASSDRGLATNEKLFF.

This sequence joins TRBV18 and TRBJ1-1; possibly TRBD1 for D (5 bases). Germline CDR1 is KGHSH and CDR2 is LQKENI. Trimming took off 3 bases at V and 0 bases at J, with 14 bases between the two ends. The CDR3 loop spans 16 amino acids. The CDR3 loop reads CASSPTGTGMNTEAFF. The CDR3 DNA sequence: TGTGCCAGCTCACCGACCGGGACTGGGATGAACACTGAAGCTTTCTTT.